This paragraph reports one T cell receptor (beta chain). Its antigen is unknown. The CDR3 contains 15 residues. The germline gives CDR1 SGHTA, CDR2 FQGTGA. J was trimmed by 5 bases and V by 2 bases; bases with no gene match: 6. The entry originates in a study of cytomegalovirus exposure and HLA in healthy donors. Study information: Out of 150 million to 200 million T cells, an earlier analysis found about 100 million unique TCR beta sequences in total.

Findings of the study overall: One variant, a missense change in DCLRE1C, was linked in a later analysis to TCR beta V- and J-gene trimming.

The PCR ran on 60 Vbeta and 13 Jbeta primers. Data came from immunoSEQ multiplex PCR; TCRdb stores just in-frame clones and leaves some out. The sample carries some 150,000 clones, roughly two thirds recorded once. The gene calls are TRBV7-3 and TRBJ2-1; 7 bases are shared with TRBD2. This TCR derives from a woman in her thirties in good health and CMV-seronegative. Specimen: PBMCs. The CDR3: CASSLGSGLNNEQFF. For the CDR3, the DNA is TGTGCCAGCAGCTTAGGTAGCGGGCTAAACAATGAGCAGTTCTTC. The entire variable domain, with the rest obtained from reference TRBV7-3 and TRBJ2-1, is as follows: GAGVSQTPSNKVTEKGKYVELRCDPISGHTALYWYRQSLGQGPEFLIYFQGTGAADDSGLPNDRFFAVRPEGSVSTLKIQRTERGDSAVYLCASSLGSGLNNEQFFGPGTRLTVL.